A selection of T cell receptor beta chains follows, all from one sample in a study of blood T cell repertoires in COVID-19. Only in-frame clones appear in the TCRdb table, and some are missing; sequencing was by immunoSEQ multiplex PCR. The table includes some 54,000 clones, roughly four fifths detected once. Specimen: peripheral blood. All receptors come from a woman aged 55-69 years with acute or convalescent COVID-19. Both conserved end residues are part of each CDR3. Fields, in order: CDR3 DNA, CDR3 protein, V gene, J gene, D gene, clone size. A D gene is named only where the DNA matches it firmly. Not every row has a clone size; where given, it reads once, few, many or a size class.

DNA: TGTGCCAGCAGCTTCGCAGGAGGTGCTAATGAAAAACTGTTTTTT
CDR3: CASSFAGGANEKLFF
V: TRBV11-1
J: TRBJ1-4
D: .
size: .

DNA: TGTGCCAGCAGCTTAATTGGAGATCAGCCCCAGCATTTT
CDR3: CASSLIGDQPQHF
V: TRBV7-8
J: TRBJ1-5
D: .
size: .

DNA: TGTGCCATCAGTACAGGGAACACTGAAGCTTTCTTT
CDR3: CAISTGNTEAFF
V: TRBV10-3
J: TRBJ1-1
D: .
size: few

DNA: TGTGCCAGTAGTAACAGGGACACTGAAGCTTTCTTT
CDR3: CASSNRDTEAFF
V: TRBV19
J: TRBJ1-1
D: .
size: .

DNA: TGTGCCAGCTATTCAATGCGGGACTATGGCTACACCTTC
CDR3: CASYSMRDYGYTF
V: TRBV12-3/TRBV12-4
J: TRBJ1-2
D: .
size: .

DNA: TGTGCCAGCAGTTTACCGGTTCCAGATACGCAGTATTTT
CDR3: CASSLPVPDTQYF
V: TRBV12-3/TRBV12-4
J: TRBJ2-3
D: .
size: .

DNA: TGTGCCAGCAGTTACCAGGGTTGGCAGCCCCAGCATTTT
CDR3: CASSYQGWQPQHF
V: TRBV6-6
J: TRBJ1-5
D: .
size: .

DNA: TGTGCCAGCATGAGGTCTCACAACAATCAGCCCCAGCATTTT
CDR3: CASMRSHNNQPQHF
V: TRBV2
J: TRBJ1-5
D: .
size: few

DNA: TGCGCCAGCAGCCACTTACTCCGACTAGCGGGAGGCCACGAGCAGTACTTC
CDR3: CASSHLLRLAGGHEQYF
V: TRBV4-1
J: TRBJ2-7
D: TRBD2
size: .

DNA: TGTGCCAGCAGCCTTAGTTTCGCTAGCTCAGATACGCAGTATTTT
CDR3: CASSLSFASSDTQYF
V: TRBV11-2
J: TRBJ2-3
D: .
size: .

DNA: TGTGCCACCTCGACTAGCGGGGGGAACAATGAGCAGTTCTTC
CDR3: CATSTSGGNNEQFF
V: TRBV10-3
J: TRBJ2-1
D: TRBD2
size: once

DNA: TGTGCCAGCAGCTGGACACCATTACAGGGGGAAGCTTTCTTT
CDR3: CASSWTPLQGEAFF
V: TRBV5-5
J: TRBJ1-1
D: TRBD1
size: once

DNA: TGTGCCAGTAGTACCGGACAGGGGGGTACCAATGAGCAGTTCTTC
CDR3: CASSTGQGGTNEQFF
V: TRBV19
J: TRBJ2-1
D: TRBD1
size: .

DNA: TGTGCCAGCAGCCCACGTTGGGGCAGCCCCTCAGCGGAGACCCAGTACTTC
CDR3: CASSPRWGSPSAETQYF
V: TRBV7-9
J: TRBJ2-5
D: .
size: once

DNA: TGTGCCAGCAGCACGGACAGGGGAGAAAAACTGTTTTTT
CDR3: CASSTDRGEKLFF
V: TRBV7-3
J: TRBJ1-4
D: TRBD1
size: .

DNA: TGCGCCAGCAGCCCAGGGGGTACAGGAGAGACCCAGTACTTC
CDR3: CASSPGGTGETQYF
V: TRBV5-1
J: TRBJ2-5
D: TRBD1
size: .

DNA: TGTGCCAGCTCACCACGGTCCCTACCCAATGAAAAACTGTTTTTT
CDR3: CASSPRSLPNEKLFF
V: TRBV18
J: TRBJ1-4
D: .
size: .

DNA: TGTGCCAGCAGTGGGGACTGGAACACTGAAGCTTTCTTT
CDR3: CASSGDWNTEAFF
V: TRBV12-3/TRBV12-4
J: TRBJ1-1
D: .
size: .

DNA: TGTGCCAGCAGTCGCTTGGACATGAACACTGAAGCTTTCTTT
CDR3: CASSRLDMNTEAFF
V: TRBV6-5
J: TRBJ1-1
D: .
size: .

DNA: TGTGCCAGCAGTGATACAGGGAGGGGGGTCGGTGAAGCTTTCTTT
CDR3: CASSDTGRGVGEAFF
V: TRBV6-2/TRBV6-3
J: TRBJ1-1
D: .
size: .

DNA: TGTGCCAGCAGTGAACAGGTCCCACCGGGGGAAAAACTGTTTTTT
CDR3: CASSEQVPPGEKLFF
V: TRBV2
J: TRBJ1-4
D: .
size: .

DNA: TGTGCCAGCTCAGAACTAGCGGGAGGATGGGAGACCCAGTACTTC
CDR3: CASSELAGGWETQYF
V: TRBV18
J: TRBJ2-5
D: TRBD2
size: .

DNA: TGTGCCAGCAGCACGCCGCGCGGGAGCGAGACCCAGTACTTC
CDR3: CASSTPRGSETQYF
V: TRBV5-4
J: TRBJ2-5
D: TRBD2
size: .

DNA: TGCGCCAGCAGCTTGCGACTAGCGAGCTACAATGAGCAGTTCTTC
CDR3: CASSLRLASYNEQFF
V: TRBV5-1
J: TRBJ2-1
D: TRBD2
size: .

DNA: TGTGCCAGCAGCCACCTCAACAGCGGGCCGGATAGGAAACTGTTTTTT
CDR3: CASSHLNSGPDRKLFF
V: TRBV4-2
J: TRBJ1-4
D: .
size: once

DNA: TGTGCCAGCGCGATTGGGACAGGAGGGAATCAGCCCCAGCATTTT
CDR3: CASAIGTGGNQPQHF
V: TRBV27
J: TRBJ1-5
D: TRBD1
size: .

DNA: TGTGCCAGCAGGGACAGGGGGTCTGTCTATGGCTACACCTTC
CDR3: CASRDRGSVYGYTF
V: TRBV28
J: TRBJ1-2
D: TRBD1
size: few

DNA: TGTGCCAGCAGCTACGGGTCGAAAGTTTACGAGCAGTACTTC
CDR3: CASSYGSKVYEQYF
V: TRBV7-8
J: TRBJ2-7
D: .
size: once

DNA: TGTGCCAGCAGCGAGGATATCGGGACAGGGAACGGGGAGCTGTTTTTT
CDR3: CASSEDIGTGNGELFF
V: TRBV2
J: TRBJ2-2
D: TRBD1
size: .

DNA: TGTGCCAGCAGCCGACAGGACGCCTATAATTCACCCCTCCACTTT
CDR3: CASSRQDAYNSPLHF
V: TRBV3-1/TRBV3-2
J: TRBJ1-6
D: .
size: .

DNA: TGTGCCAGCAGTCCGTGGACAGATAAAGAGACCCAGTACTTC
CDR3: CASSPWTDKETQYF
V: TRBV28
J: TRBJ2-5
D: .
size: .

DNA: TGTGCCAGCAGCTTACAATTCCCTAGCGGACCTAGCACAGATACGCAGTATTTT
CDR3: CASSLQFPSGPSTDTQYF
V: TRBV5-6
J: TRBJ2-3
D: TRBD2
size: .

DNA: TGTGCCAGCAGTGCGGGACAGGGGTATAATTCACCCCTCCACTTT
CDR3: CASSAGQGYNSPLHF
V: TRBV25-1
J: TRBJ1-6
D: TRBD1
size: .

DNA: TGCGCCAGCAGCGCGGGGGGAGGGGGAACACCCCTCCACTTT
CDR3: CASSAGGGGTPLHF
V: TRBV4-1
J: TRBJ1-6
D: .
size: few

DNA: TGTGCCAGCAGTGGGCGGGACAGGGGATTGGGATTCTATGGCTACACCTTC
CDR3: CASSGRDRGLGFYGYTF
V: TRBV6-1
J: TRBJ1-2
D: TRBD1
size: .

DNA: TGTGCCAGCAGCGCCTTTACAGGGGGCACTGAAGCTTTCTTT
CDR3: CASSAFTGGTEAFF
V: TRBV11-2
J: TRBJ1-1
D: TRBD1
size: .

DNA: TGTGCCAGCAGCGCGACTAGCGGTACGACGGAGACCCAGTACTTC
CDR3: CASSATSGTTETQYF
V: TRBV9
J: TRBJ2-5
D: TRBD2
size: once

DNA: TGTGCCAGTAGATCCTTTGGCGGGAGCAATCAGCCCCAGCATTTT
CDR3: CASRSFGGSNQPQHF
V: TRBV6-5
J: TRBJ1-5
D: .
size: .

DNA: TGCGCCAGCAGTGGAGCCCTCGGTGGCACCGGGGAGCTGTTTTTT
CDR3: CASSGALGGTGELFF
V: TRBV5-1
J: TRBJ2-2
D: .
size: .

DNA: TGTGCCAGCAGCCCAACAAGGCGGGGGCCCACAGATACGCAGTATTTT
CDR3: CASSPTRRGPTDTQYF
V: TRBV9
J: TRBJ2-3
D: .
size: .

DNA: TGTGCCAGCTCACCACTTGGGGCGGGGCTGAACACTGAAGCTTTCTTT
CDR3: CASSPLGAGLNTEAFF
V: TRBV18
J: TRBJ1-1
D: .
size: .

DNA: TGTGCCAGCTCACCCAACTTGTTTTACGAGCAGTACTTC
CDR3: CASSPNLFYEQYF
V: TRBV18
J: TRBJ2-7
D: .
size: .

DNA: TGTGCCAGCAGCGGGTCAGACAGGTTCACTGAAGCTTTCTTT
CDR3: CASSGSDRFTEAFF
V: TRBV9
J: TRBJ1-1
D: .
size: .

DNA: TGTGCCAGCAGCGTAGAGGCAGGGAATTCACCCCTCCACTTT
CDR3: CASSVEAGNSPLHF
V: TRBV9
J: TRBJ1-6
D: .
size: few

DNA: TGTGCCAGCAAAGCAGGTGACGGAGGACGAGCTAACTATGGCTACACCTTC
CDR3: CASKAGDGGRANYGYTF
V: TRBV28
J: TRBJ1-2
D: .
size: .

DNA: TGTGCCACCCGGACAGGGGGTGCCACTGAAGCTTTCTTT
CDR3: CATRTGGATEAFF
V: TRBV28
J: TRBJ1-1
D: TRBD1
size: .

DNA: TGTGCCAGCAGCTTGGGGGCAGACGGTGAGCAGTTCTTC
CDR3: CASSLGADGEQFF
V: TRBV5-6
J: TRBJ2-1
D: .
size: .

DNA: TGTGCCACCAGTCTAAGCGGGACCTACGAGCAGTACTTC
CDR3: CATSLSGTYEQYF
V: TRBV24-1
J: TRBJ2-7
D: TRBD2
size: few

DNA: TGTGCCAGCAGCGTATACTCGGGAGTGGTGGGGAATGAGCAGTTCTTC
CDR3: CASSVYSGVVGNEQFF
V: TRBV9
J: TRBJ2-1
D: .
size: .

DNA: TGTGCCAGCAGTTTAGGTTGGGGCCCTTTGTGGTTCTTC
CDR3: CASSLGWGPLWFF
V: TRBV6-5
J: TRBJ2-1
D: .
size: .